These 11 T cell receptor beta chains were all obtained from the same sample, sequenced in a study of PD-1 blockade in classical Hodgkin lymphoma. The method was immunoSEQ multiplex PCR; TCRdb's version includes in-frame clones alone and lacks a portion of them. Among more than 75,000 clones, more than 85% were seen once, and the ten largest hold less than 2%. Time point described: cycle 4 day 1 (C4D1), after 5 to 7 weeks of nivolumab. Every patient experienced relapse after autologous stem cell transplantation, and brentuximab vedotin exposure varied. The sample consisted of peripheral blood mononuclear cells (PBMCs), taken before the fourth cycle of nivolumab. These receptors all come from a human donor with classical Hodgkin lymphoma.

V usage is TRBV11-3 and J usage is TRBJ2-5; D may match TRBD1 or TRBD2 (5 bases each). Per the germline V gene, CDR1 is SGHNT and CDR2 is YENEEA. V lost 2 bases and J 2 bases, leaving 12 bases between the germline ends. The length of the CDR3 is 15 residues. The CDR3 coding sequence is TGTGCCAGCAGCTTACTACCTTGGGGGCAAGAGACCCAGTACTTC. Encoded protein: CASSLLPWGQETQYF.

The chain has TRBV27 and TRBJ2-7; TRBD2 might be the D (6 bases). Germline loops: CDR1 MNHEY, CDR2 SMNVEV (reference sequence). V shed 6 bases and J shed 3 bases, with 15 bases lying between them. This CDR3 comprises 14 residues. The CDR3 nucleotides are TGTGCCAGCAGACTTACTGGGGGGTTCTACGAGCAGTACTTC. Its protein product is CASRLTGGFYEQYF.

This chain joins TRBV7-6 and TRBJ1-4; 9 nucleotides align to TRBD1. V shed 1 base, J shed 5 bases, and the junction held 5 bases outside the gene matches. The CDR3 is 16 residues long. Germline CDR1 is SGHVS and CDR2 is FNYEAQ. CDR3 residues: CASSLVTGGMNEKLFF. Here the CDR3 DNA reads TGTGCCAGCAGCTTAGTAACAGGGGGCATGAATGAAAAACTGTTTTTT.

This clone is a singleton in its sample. The rearrangement uses TRBV27 and TRBJ2-3; 11 bases are a match to TRBD2. Germline CDR1 is MNHEY and CDR2 is SMNVEV (reference sequence). Germline trimming cut 5 bases from V and 2 bases from J; bases unmatched to any gene: 3. The CDR3 covers 15 residues. This CDR3 is CASSVGLAATDTQYF. In DNA, the CDR3 is TGTGCCAGCAGTGTGGGACTAGCGGCCACAGATACGCAGTATTTT.

CDR3 loop: CARSFGTGTGMEGNTIYF. CDR3 DNA sequence: TGTGCCAGAAGCTTTGGGACCGGGACTGGTATGGAAGGAAACACCATATATTTT. J is TRBJ1-3 and V is TRBV5-3; D possibly corresponds to TRBD1 (5 bases). TRBV5-3 is labeled an ORF, and its function is uncertain. The germline V and J ends were trimmed by 2 bases and 4 bases, with 22 bases remaining between them. This CDR3 region has 18 residues.

The rearrangement links TRBV27 to TRBJ2-7; D tentatively fits TRBD1 or TRBD2 (5 bases each). V lost 1 base, J lost 0 bases, and 7 bases lay in between. This CDR3 has 14 amino acids. Germline CDR1 MNHEY, CDR2 SMNVEV (reference sequence). CDR3 amino acids: CASSLWGNSYEQYF. CDR3 nucleotides: TGTGCCAGCAGTTTATGGGGGAACTCCTACGAGCAGTACTTC.

CDR3 DNA: TGTGCCAGCTCACCACGGACAGGACGCTCCTATGGCTACACCTTC. Its translation is CASSPRTGRSYGYTF. The chain combines TRBV18 with TRBJ1-2, with 7 bases that match TRBD1. This CDR3 comprises 15 residues. The germline CDR1 and CDR2 sequences are KGHSH and LQKENI. V lost 1 base, J lost 4 bases, and 6 bases stayed unmatched.

V and J are TRBV5-1 and TRBJ2-7, with 8 bases aligning to TRBD1. The V segment lost 3 bases and the J segment 6 bases; nucleotides outside the gene matches: 20. The CDR3 runs to 18 residues. Germline CDR1 reads SGHRS; CDR2 reads YFSETQ. Here the CDR3 DNA reads TGCGCCAGCAGCTCTACTTCGGAATACAGGGGGTCCCCCTTCGAGCAGTACTTC. This codes for CASSSTSEYRGSPFEQYF.

The chain uses TRBV13 and TRBJ2-5, with 9 bases aligning to TRBD2. In germline, CDR1 is PRHDT, CDR2 FYEKMQ (reference sequence). With V trimmed by 0 bases and J by 1 base, 6 bases remained unmatched. This CDR3 is 17 amino acids long. The CDR3, as DNA: TGTGCCAGCAGCTTAGGGCCCAGGCGGGAGGGCCAAGAGACCCAGTACTTC. It yields the protein CASSLGPRREGQETQYF.

This chain connects TRBV28 to TRBJ1-2; 8 bases match TRBD1. CDR3 length: 14 amino acids. V trimming: 5 bases; J trimming: 4 bases; junction bases outside the gene matches: 6. CDR1 is MDHEN and CDR2 is SYDVKM in the germline V gene. CDR3 DNA sequence: TGTGCCAGCAGTGATCGGGACAGGCTCTATGGCTACACCTTC. This gives the protein CASSDRDRLYGYTF.

This clone was seen a few times. The chain couples TRBV7-7 to TRBJ2-2; TRBD2 aligns across 10 bases. The CDR3 runs 14 residues. The V segment lost 5 bases and the J segment 5 bases; nucleotides outside the gene matches: 2. CDR1 SSHAT and CDR2 FNYEAQ come from the germline V gene (reference sequence). CDR3 amino acids: CASSLLAGTGELFF. The CDR3 DNA follows: TGTGCCAGCAGCCTACTAGCGGGGACCGGGGAGCTGTTTTTT. Drawing the rest from reference TRBV7-7 and TRBJ2-2, the complete variable domain is GAGVSQSPRYKVTKRGQDVTLRCDPISSHATLYWYQQALGQGPEFLTYFNYEAQPDKSGLPSDRFSAERPEGSISTLTIQRTEQRDSAMYRCASSLLAGTGELFFGEGSRLTVL.